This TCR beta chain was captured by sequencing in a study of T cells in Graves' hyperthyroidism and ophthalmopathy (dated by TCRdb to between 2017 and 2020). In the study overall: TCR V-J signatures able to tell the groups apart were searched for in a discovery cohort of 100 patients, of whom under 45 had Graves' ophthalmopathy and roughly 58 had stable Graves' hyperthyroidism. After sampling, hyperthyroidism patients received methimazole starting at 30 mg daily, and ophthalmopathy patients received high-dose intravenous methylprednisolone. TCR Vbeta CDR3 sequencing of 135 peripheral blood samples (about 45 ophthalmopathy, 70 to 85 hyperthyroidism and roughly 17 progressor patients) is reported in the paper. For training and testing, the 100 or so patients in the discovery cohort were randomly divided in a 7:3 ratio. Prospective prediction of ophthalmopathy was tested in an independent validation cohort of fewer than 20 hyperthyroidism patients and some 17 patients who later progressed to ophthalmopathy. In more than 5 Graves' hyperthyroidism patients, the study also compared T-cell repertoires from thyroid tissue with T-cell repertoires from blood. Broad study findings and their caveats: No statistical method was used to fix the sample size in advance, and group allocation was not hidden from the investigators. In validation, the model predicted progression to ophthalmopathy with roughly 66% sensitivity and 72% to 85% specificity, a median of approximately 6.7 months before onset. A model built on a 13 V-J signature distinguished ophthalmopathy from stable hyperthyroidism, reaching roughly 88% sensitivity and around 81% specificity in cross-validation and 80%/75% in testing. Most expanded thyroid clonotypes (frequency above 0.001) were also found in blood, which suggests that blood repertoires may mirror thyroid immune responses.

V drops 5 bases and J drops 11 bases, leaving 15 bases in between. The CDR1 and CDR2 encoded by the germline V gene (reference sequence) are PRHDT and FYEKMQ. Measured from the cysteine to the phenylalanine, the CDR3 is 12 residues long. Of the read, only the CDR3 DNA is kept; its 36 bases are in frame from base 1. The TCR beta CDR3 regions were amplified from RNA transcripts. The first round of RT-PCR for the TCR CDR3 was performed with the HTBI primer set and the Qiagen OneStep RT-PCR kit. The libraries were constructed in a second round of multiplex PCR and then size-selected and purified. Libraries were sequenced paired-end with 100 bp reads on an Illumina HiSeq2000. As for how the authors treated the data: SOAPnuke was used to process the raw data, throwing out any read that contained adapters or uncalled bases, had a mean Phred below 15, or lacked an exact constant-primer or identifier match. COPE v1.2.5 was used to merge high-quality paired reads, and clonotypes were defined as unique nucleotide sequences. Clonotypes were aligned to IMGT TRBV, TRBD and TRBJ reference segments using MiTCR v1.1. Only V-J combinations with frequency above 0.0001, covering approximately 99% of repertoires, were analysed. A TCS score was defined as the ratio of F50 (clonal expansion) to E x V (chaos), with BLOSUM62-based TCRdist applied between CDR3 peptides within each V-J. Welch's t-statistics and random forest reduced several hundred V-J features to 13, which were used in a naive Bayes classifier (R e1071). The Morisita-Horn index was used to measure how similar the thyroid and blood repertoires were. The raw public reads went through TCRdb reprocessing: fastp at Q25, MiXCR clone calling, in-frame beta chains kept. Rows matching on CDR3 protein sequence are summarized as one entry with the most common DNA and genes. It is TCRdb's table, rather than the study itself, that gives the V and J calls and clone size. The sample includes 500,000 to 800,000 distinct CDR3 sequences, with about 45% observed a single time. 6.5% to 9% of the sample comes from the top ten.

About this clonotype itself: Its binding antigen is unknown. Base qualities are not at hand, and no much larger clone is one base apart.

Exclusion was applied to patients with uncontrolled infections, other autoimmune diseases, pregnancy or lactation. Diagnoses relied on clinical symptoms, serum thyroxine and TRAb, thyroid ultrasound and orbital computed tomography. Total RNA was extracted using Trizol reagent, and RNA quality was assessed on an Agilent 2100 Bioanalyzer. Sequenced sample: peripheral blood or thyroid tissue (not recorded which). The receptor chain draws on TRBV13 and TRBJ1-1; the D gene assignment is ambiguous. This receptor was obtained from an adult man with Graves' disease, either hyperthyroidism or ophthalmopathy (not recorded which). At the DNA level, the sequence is TGTGCCAGCAGCCAAGGGTCCTCTAATGCTTTCTTT. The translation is CASSQGSSNAFF.